This section outlines one T cell receptor (beta chain) sequence together with its context. This entry is derived from a study of radiotherapy plus CTLA-4 blockade in lung cancer. Study-level background: Objective responses occurred in about a sixth of patients; 25% to 40% had disease control.

CDR1 LGHNA and CDR2 YNFKEQ come from the germline V gene. The CDR3 runs to 16 residues. V was cut by 4 bases and J by 9 bases, with 19 bases left in between. Libraries were prepared by immunoSEQ multiplex PCR; TCRdb keeps only in-frame clonotypes and omits some of them. The repertoire holds tens of thousands of clones, with around 86% as singletons. Patients in the study, people with chemo-refractory metastatic non-small-cell lung cancer, received focal radiation plus ipilimumab CTLA-4 blockade. The receptor comes from a human donor with non-small cell lung cancer who had stable disease on radiotherapy plus ipilimumab. Specimen: peripheral blood, collected from a patient treated with radiotherapy plus ipilimumab. V is TRBV4-2 and J is TRBJ1-6; tentative D call: TRBD1 (6 bases). The CDR3 region is CASSPGAQPEVSPLHF. In nucleotides, the CDR3 is TGTGCCAGCAGCCCAGGGGCACAGCCCGAGGTTTCACCCCTCCACTTT.